The rows below give T cell receptor beta chains drawn from one sample of a study of blood T cell repertoires in COVID-19. Here immunoSEQ multiplex PCR was the method, and the copy in TCRdb shows in-frame clones only, minus some. The data show just over 150,000 clones, with 80% to 90% seen just once and roughly 14% held by the top ten. The sequencing sample was made of peripheral blood. These receptors originate from a woman in her thirties or forties with acute or convalescent COVID-19. CDR3s include the opening cysteine and the closing phenylalanine or tryptophan. The order of the fields is clone size, J gene, V gene, D gene, CDR3 protein, CDR3 DNA. The D gene is left open where the match is weak. Clone size is stated in some rows and not others, as once, few, many or a class when expanded.

abundance: NA; j_gene: TRBJ2-3; v_gene: TRBV30; d_gene: NA; CDR3aa: CAWSVLPGSGQYF; CDR3nt: TGTGCCTGGAGTGTACTCCCCGGCAGCGGGCAGTATTTT
abundance: once; j_gene: TRBJ2-2; v_gene: TRBV19; d_gene: NA; CDR3aa: CASSIMRGPGELFF; CDR3nt: TGTGCCAGTAGTATAATGCGGGGGCCCGGGGAGCTGTTTTTT
abundance: NA; j_gene: TRBJ2-3; v_gene: TRBV5-1; d_gene: TRBD1; CDR3aa: CASSLQGVEADTQYF; CDR3nt: TGCGCCAGCAGCTTGCAGGGGGTAGAGGCAGATACGCAGTATTTT
abundance: NA; j_gene: TRBJ1-2; v_gene: TRBV6-1; d_gene: NA; CDR3aa: CASSEPGLPYGYTF; CDR3nt: TGTGCCAGCAGTGAACCGGGACTGCCCTATGGCTACACCTTC
abundance: NA; j_gene: TRBJ2-7; v_gene: TRBV15; d_gene: NA; CDR3aa: CATSSGEGTSIYEQYF; CDR3nt: TGTGCCACCAGCAGCGGGGAGGGGACAAGCATCTACGAGCAGTACTTC
abundance: NA; j_gene: TRBJ2-3; v_gene: TRBV10-1; d_gene: NA; CDR3aa: CASSETGQSTDTQYF; CDR3nt: TGCGCCAGCAGTGAGACCGGACAGAGCACAGATACGCAGTATTTT
abundance: NA; j_gene: TRBJ2-4; v_gene: TRBV12-3/TRBV12-4; d_gene: NA; CDR3aa: CASTGLAKNIQYF; CDR3nt: TGTGCCAGCACCGGACTAGCCAAAAACATTCAGTACTTC
abundance: few; j_gene: TRBJ2-5; v_gene: TRBV2; d_gene: TRBD2; CDR3aa: CASSGTSGRRYQETQYF; CDR3nt: TGTGCCAGCAGTGGGACTAGCGGGAGAAGGTACCAAGAGACCCAGTACTTC
abundance: NA; j_gene: TRBJ2-5; v_gene: TRBV5-8; d_gene: TRBD2; CDR3aa: CASSPGGLASQETQYF; CDR3nt: TGTGCCAGCAGCCCCGGGGGACTAGCGAGTCAAGAGACCCAGTACTTC
abundance: NA; j_gene: TRBJ1-2; v_gene: TRBV5-4; d_gene: NA; CDR3aa: CASSLAGAPYGYTF; CDR3nt: TGTGCCAGCAGCTTGGCAGGGGCCCCCTATGGCTACACCTTC
abundance: NA; j_gene: TRBJ1-4; v_gene: TRBV7-8; d_gene: NA; CDR3aa: CASSLALQSNEKLFF; CDR3nt: TGTGCCAGCAGCTTAGCCCTACAGAGTAATGAAAAACTGTTTTTT
abundance: NA; j_gene: TRBJ2-7; v_gene: TRBV6-6; d_gene: TRBD1; CDR3aa: CASRTDRPYYEQYF; CDR3nt: TGTGCCAGCAGAACGGACAGGCCCTACTACGAGCAGTACTTC
abundance: NA; j_gene: TRBJ2-7; v_gene: TRBV19; d_gene: NA; CDR3aa: CASSIEFRAEQYF; CDR3nt: TGTGCCAGTAGTATAGAATTCAGGGCCGAGCAGTACTTC
abundance: NA; j_gene: TRBJ2-4; v_gene: TRBV2; d_gene: NA; CDR3aa: CASSESFIQYF; CDR3nt: TGTGCCAGCAGTGAATCCTTCATTCAGTACTTC
abundance: NA; j_gene: TRBJ2-3; v_gene: TRBV6-1; d_gene: NA; CDR3aa: CASSEGTGSMGYTDTQYF; CDR3nt: TGTGCCAGCAGTGAGGGAACAGGTTCGATGGGGTACACAGATACGCAGTATTTT
abundance: NA; j_gene: TRBJ2-2; v_gene: TRBV15; d_gene: TRBD1; CDR3aa: CATSGAGTGLTGELFF; CDR3nt: TGTGCCACCAGCGGCGCCGGGACAGGGTTGACCGGGGAGCTGTTTTTT